Below, 9 T cell receptor beta chains from the same sample are listed, as sequenced in a study of T cells after posttransplantation cyclophosphamide. Busulfan-fludarabine conditioning, marrow transplant, and cyclophosphamide on days +3 and +4 were administered. Here immunoSEQ multiplex PCR was the method, and the copy in TCRdb shows in-frame clones only, minus some. The data contain some 10,000 clones, around nine tenths of them singletons. The starting material was PBMCs, obtained after allogeneic stem cell transplant with posttransplant cyclophosphamide. All receptors derive from a female patient aged 30-39 years who received an allogeneic stem cell transplant from an unrelated donor, was CMV-positive, and had no GVHD. Some T cells may arise from the graft donor.

Only one count was recorded for this clone. The chain couples TRBV6-5 to TRBJ1-6; 7 bases fit TRBD1. The trim removed 3 bases at V and 8 bases at J, leaving 7 bases unmatched. The germline V gene has CDR1 MNHEY and CDR2 SVGAGI. CDR3 length: 15 residues. Here the CDR3 reads CASSYGRQGDSPLHF. For the CDR3, the DNA is TGTGCCAGCAGTTATGGCCGACAGGGTGATTCACCCCTCCACTTT.

This chain joins TRBV6-5 and TRBJ1-1; 8 bases agree with TRBD1. V trimming: 6 bases; J trimming: 0 bases; junction bases outside the gene matches: 3. The CDR3 totals 14 residues. Per the germline V gene, CDR1 is MNHEY and CDR2 is SVGAGI. In DNA form, the CDR3 reads TGTGCCAGCAGAAGGACAGGGATGAACACTGAAGCTTTCTTT. Its translation is CASRRTGMNTEAFF.

The rearrangement uses TRBV5-3 and TRBJ1-5, with D unresolved. TRBV5-3 is annotated as an ORF whose role is uncertain. The V end was cut by 3 bases, the J end by 2 bases, with 6 bases between. This CDR3 region has 13 residues. CDR3 sequence (DNA): TGTGCCAGAAGCTCCACAGGCAATCAGCCCCAGCATTTT. Protein sequence: CARSSTGNQPQHF.

This chain links TRBV28 with TRBJ1-5; D is undetermined. Trimming took 6 bases from V and 2 from J, leaving 14 bases between them. This CDR3 is 15 amino acids long. The V gene's germline CDR1 is MDHEN and CDR2 SYDVKM. The CDR3 nucleotides read TGTGCCAGCAGCAACGGGATCAGAGGCAATCAGCCCCAGCATTTT. Its protein product is CASSNGIRGNQPQHF.

This sequence joins TRBV7-2 and TRBJ2-1; 7 bases are a match to TRBD1. This CDR3 spans 14 amino acids. Unmatched junction bases numbered 8, after V lost 7 bases and J lost 5 bases. Germline V CDR1 and CDR2: SGHTA, FQGNSA. The CDR3 protein is CASTHDRANNEQFF. The DNA of the CDR3 is TGTGCCAGCACCCACGACAGGGCCAACAATGAGCAGTTCTTC.

The chain joins TRBV19 to TRBJ2-5, with D maybe TRBD2 (6 bases). CDR3 length equals 14 residues. V lost 5 bases and J 2 bases, leaving 12 bases between the germline ends. Germline V gene lookup returns CDR1 LNHDA and CDR2 SQIVND (reference sequence). CDR3 sequence reads: CASSPIAEQETQYF. CDR3 DNA sequence: TGTGCCAGTAGTCCGATAGCGGAACAAGAGACCCAGTACTTC.

Here the CDR3 DNA reads TGTGCCAGCAGGTCAACCGGGACTAGACGCACAGATACGCAGTATTTT. It specifies CASRSTGTRRTDTQYF. The chain carries TRBV7-8 and TRBJ2-3, with 8 bases aligning to TRBD2. With V trimmed by 6 bases and J by 1 base, 9 bases remained unmatched. The CDR3 totals 16 residues. In germline, CDR1 is SGHVS, CDR2 FQNEAQ.

This chain links TRBV5-1 with TRBJ2-3, with TRBD2 matching over 9 bases. Germline V gives CDR1 SGHRS, CDR2 YFSETQ. Unmatched junction bases numbered 4, after V lost 0 bases and J lost 2 bases. This CDR3 has 16 residues. The CDR3 coding sequence is TGCGCCAGCAGCTTGGCTAGCGGGAAGGACACAGATACGCAGTATTTT. Translated, it gives CASSLASGKDTDTQYF.

This clone is a singleton in its sample. The chain joins TRBV5-1 to TRBJ2-3; 10 nucleotides match TRBD2. V shed 4 bases and J 0 bases; nucleotides not matched to a gene: 2. Germline V gives CDR1 SGHRS, CDR2 YFSETQ. This CDR3 contains 15 residues. CDR3 sequence reads: CASSVSGGSTDTQYF. CDR3 DNA sequence: TGCGCCAGCAGCGTTAGCGGGGGGAGCACAGATACGCAGTATTTT.